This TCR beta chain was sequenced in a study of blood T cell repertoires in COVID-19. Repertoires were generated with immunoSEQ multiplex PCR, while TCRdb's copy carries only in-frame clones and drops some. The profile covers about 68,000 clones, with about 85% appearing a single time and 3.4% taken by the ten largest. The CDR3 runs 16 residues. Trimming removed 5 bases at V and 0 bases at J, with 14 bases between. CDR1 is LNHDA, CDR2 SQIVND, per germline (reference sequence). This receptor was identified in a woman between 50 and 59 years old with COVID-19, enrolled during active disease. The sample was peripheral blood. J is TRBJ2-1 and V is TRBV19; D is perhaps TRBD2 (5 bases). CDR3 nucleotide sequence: TGTGCCAGTAGTCCCCTAGGAGGAGCCTCCTACAATGAGCAGTTCTTC. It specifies CASSPLGGASYNEQFF.